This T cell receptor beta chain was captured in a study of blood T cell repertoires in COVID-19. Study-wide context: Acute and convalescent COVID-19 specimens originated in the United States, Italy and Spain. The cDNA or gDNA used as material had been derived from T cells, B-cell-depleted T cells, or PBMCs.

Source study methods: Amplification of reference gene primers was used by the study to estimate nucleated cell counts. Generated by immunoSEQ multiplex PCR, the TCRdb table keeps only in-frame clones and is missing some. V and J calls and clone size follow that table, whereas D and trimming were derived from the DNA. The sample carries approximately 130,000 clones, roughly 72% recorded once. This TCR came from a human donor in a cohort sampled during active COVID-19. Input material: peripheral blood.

The DNA of the CDR3 is TGTGCCAGCAGGACGACCTTGGACAGTAACTATGGCTACACCTTC. As protein: CASRTTLDSNYGYTF. The chain joins TRBV2 to TRBJ1-2; possible D gene TRBD1, 6 bases. CDR3 length: 15 amino acids. Looked up from germline, CDR1 is SNHLY and CDR2 is FYNNEI. V dropped 6 bases and J dropped 1 base, with 15 bases sitting between them.